The 20 T cell receptor beta chains below all came from one sample that was sequenced in a study of regulatory T cells in long-lasting Graves disease. Sample time point: newly diagnosed GD, antithyroid drugs for less than 3 months. The TCR library was made from RNA extracted from PBMCs. Relying on iRepertoire HTBI primers and Arm-PCR of CDR3 regions, the team built TCR beta libraries. TCRdb processed the multiplex PCR reads anew with MiXCR; each CDR3 protein has one entry. Of a few hundred thousand distinct CDR3 sequences detected, about 10% appear once; the ten largest clones hold about 19%. This sample was also put to use in a study of T cells in Graves' hyperthyroidism and ophthalmopathy.

Sequences were derived from peripheral blood mononuclear cells (PBMCs), sampled at new diagnosis, from a patient treated with antithyroid drugs. The receptors stem from a woman between 18 and 29 years old with Graves disease.

The chain couples TRBV7-9 to TRBJ1-3, with TRBD1 as a possible D gene (5 bases). The length of the CDR3 is 20 residues. Deletions cut 8 bases from V and 0 bases from J, with 29 bases between. CDR1 SEHNR and CDR2 FQNEAQ come from the germline V gene (reference sequence). The CDR3: CASESSMLGSGRSSGNTIYF. DNA of the CDR3: TGTGCCAGCGAAAGTTCCATGTTGGGTTCGGGACGAAGCTCTGGAAACACCATATATTTT. The full variable domain, with the rest looked up from reference TRBV7-9 and TRBJ1-3, is DTGVSQNPRHKITKRGQNVTFRCDPISEHNRLYWYRQTLGQGPEFLTYFQNEAQLEKSRLLSDRFSAERPKGSFSTLEIQRTEQGDSAMYLCASESSMLGSGRSSGNTIYFGEGSWLTVV.

In its sample, this clonotype was seen a few times. CDR3 DNA sequence: TGCACCCCGAGGCCCCCCACAGGGCTTAATAATGAAAAACTGTTTTTT. Protein sequence: CTPRPPTGLNNEKLFF. The rearrangement joins TRBV20-1 to TRBJ1-4; a weak D match, TRBD1 (6 bases). CDR3 size: 16 residues. The V gene's germline CDR1 is DFQATT and CDR2 SNEGSKA (reference sequence).

At least ten counts were recorded for this clonotype. This sequence joins TRBV2 and TRBJ2-7; unclear D gene. Trimming stripped 3 bases from V and 2 bases from J, with 14 bases between. CDR3 length: 15 residues. Germline V gives CDR1 SNHLY, CDR2 FYNNEI. The CDR3 protein is CASSEVGTSAYEQYV. The CDR3 coding sequence is TGTGCCAGCAGTGAGGTGGGCACATCAGCCTACGAGCAGTACGTC.

In its sample, this clonotype was seen a few times. The chain is built from TRBV19 and TRBJ1-2; a possible D gene is TRBD1 (5 bases). CDR1 is LNHDA, CDR2 SQIVND, per germline (reference sequence). The CDR3 spans 12 residues. The V gene lost 6 bases and the J gene lost 2 bases, with 7 bases spanning the gap. In DNA, the CDR3 is TGTGCCAGTAGGGGGGTAAACTATGGCTACACCTTC. This encodes CASRGVNYGYTF.

The gene calls are TRBV29-1 and TRBJ2-1; perhaps TRBD1 as D (5 bases). Germline V gene data show CDR1 as SQVTM and CDR2 as ANQGSEA. V was cut by 8 bases and J by 6 bases, with 11 bases left in between. The CDR3 spans 11 residues. The CDR3 is CSQDTANEQFF. The CDR3 nucleotides are TGCAGCCAGGACACCGCCAATGAGCAGTTCTTC.

The CDR3: CASGGGFDPPGAFF. The CDR3 region has the DNA TGTGCCAGCGGTGGGGGGTTTGATCCCCCTGGAGCTTTCTTT. V gene TRBV27 combines with J gene TRBJ1-1; D is perhaps TRBD1 (5 bases). The germline V gene has CDR1 MNHEY and CDR2 SMNVEV (reference sequence). Trimming stripped 8 bases from V and 10 bases from J, with 23 bases between. This CDR3 has 14 amino acids.

As regards this clonotype: One end of the junction is discordant with germline, which a read error may explain. This rearrangement joins TRBV2 to TRBJ2-3; D assignment may be TRBD1 or TRBD2 (5 bases each). The CDR3 has 16 residues. CDR1 and CDR2 from the germline V gene are SNHLY and FYNNEI. The CDR3 DNA sequence: TGTGCCAGCAGGGGATATACAGGCTCTAGCACAGGTACGCAGTATTTT. Protein product: CASRGYTGSSTGTQYF. Using reference TRBV2 and TRBJ2-3 for the parts outside the CDR3, the full variable domain is EPEVTQTPSHQVTQMGQEVILRCVPISNHLYFYWYRQILGQKVEFLVSFYNNEISEKSEIFDDQFSVERPDGSNFTLKIRSTKLEDSAMYFCASRGYTGSSTGTQYFGPGTRLTVL.

V is TRBV4-3 and J is TRBJ1-1; D is unclear. The ends were cut back, 0 bases at V and 4 bases at J, with 9 bases in the middle. CDR3 length equals 14 residues. Germline values: CDR1 LGHNA, CDR2 YSLEER. The CDR3 is CASSQEGSRTEAFF. The CDR3 nucleotides read TGCGCCAGCAGCCAAGAAGGCAGCCGCACTGAAGCTTTCTTT.

V is TRBV10-3 and J is TRBJ2-1; 9 positions match TRBD2. V shed 3 bases and J 4 bases; nucleotides not matched to a gene: 4. The germline CDR1 and CDR2 sequences are ENHRY and SYGVKD. The CDR3 totals 15 residues. The CDR3: CAISDLGLAYNEQFF. CDR3 nucleotide sequence: TGTGCCATCAGTGACCTGGGACTAGCTTACAATGAGCAGTTCTTC.

As DNA, the CDR3 is TGTGCCAGCAGCCCCGTCGGTAGGTTGGATACGCAGTATTTT. Its protein product is CASSPVGRLDTQYF. The J gene is TRBJ2-3, the V gene TRBV6-1; D uncertain. Per the germline V gene, CDR1 is MNHNS and CDR2 is SASEGT. V was cut by 6 bases and J by 6 bases, with 16 bases left in between. CDR3 length: 14 amino acids.

As concerns this clonotype: This clone may be a read error of a much larger clone one base away. J is TRBJ2-5 and V is TRBV29-1; 7 nucleotides align to TRBD1. Germline assignment: CDR1 SQVTM and CDR2 ANQGSEA. Trimming took 4 bases from V and 4 from J; bases not matched to a gene: 9. The CDR3 consists of 14 residues. The CDR3 region has the DNA TGCAGCGTTGTTTCGGGACAGCTGAGAGAGACCCAGTACTTC. As protein: CSVVSGQLRETQYF.

In its sample, this clonotype was seen many times. This chain uses TRBV7-8 with TRBJ1-5; D is unresolved. This CDR3 has 14 residues. V lost 5 bases and J lost 2, with 10 bases in between. Per germline, CDR1 SGHVS and CDR2 FQNEAQ. Written as DNA, the CDR3 is TGTGCCAGCAGCCCTCCGCGGGGCAATCAGCCCCAGCATTTT. It is translated as CASSPPRGNQPQHF.

In its sample, this clonotype was seen many times. The V call is TRBV7-2, the J call TRBJ2-2; maybe TRBD1 (5 bases). The CDR3 extends over 17 amino acids. V was cut by 1 base and J by 0 bases, with 12 bases left in between. Germline lookup yields CDR1 SGHTA and CDR2 FQGNSA. CDR3 DNA sequence: TGTGCCAGCAGCTTAGACAGTGACAGCGCGAACACCGGGGAGCTGTTTTTT. It is translated as CASSLDSDSANTGELFF.

This clonotype was recorded many times. The V and J genes are TRBV7-2 and TRBJ2-5, with TRBD2 matching over 9 bases. The V gene's germline CDR1 is SGHTA and CDR2 FQGNSA. The trim removed 5 bases at V and 4 bases at J, leaving 8 bases unmatched. The CDR3 has 15 amino acids. CDR3: CASSISGSRGETQYF. The CDR3 bases are TGTGCCAGCAGCATTAGCGGGAGCCGAGGAGAGACCCAGTACTTC. The full variable domain, its missing parts supplied by reference TRBV7-2 and TRBJ2-5, is GAGVSQSPSNKVTEKGKDVELRCDPISGHTALYWYRQSLGQGLEFLIYFQGNSAPDKSGLPSDRFSAERTGGSVSTLTIQRTQQEDSAVYLCASSISGSRGETQYFGPGTRLLVL.

This clonotype was counted at least ten times. The rearrangement uses TRBV11-2 and TRBJ2-7; tentatively, D is TRBD2 (5 bases). The V gene lost 2 bases and the J gene lost 2 bases, with 13 bases spanning the gap. CDR3 length equals 15 residues. Germline V gene data show CDR1 as SGHAT and CDR2 as FQNNGV. In nucleotides, the CDR3 is TGTGCCAGCAGCTTACTCGCGGGCACGGCCTACGAGCAGTACTTC. This sequence encodes CASSLLAGTAYEQYF.

A few counts support this clonotype. This chain links TRBV7-2 with TRBJ1-1, with D perhaps matching TRBD1 (5 bases). V lost 3 bases, J lost 6 bases, and 14 bases lay in between. This CDR3 contains 14 residues. Germline values: CDR1 SGHTA, CDR2 FQGNSA. CDR3 nucleotides: TGTGCCAGCAGCTTGGTCCGCGAGGGACCTGAAGCTTTCTTT. Translation gives CASSLVREGPEAFF.

This clonotype was picked up many times. The V gene is TRBV3-1, the J gene TRBJ2-7; perhaps TRBD2 as D (6 bases). V lost 3 bases, J lost 3 bases, and 15 bases lay in between. The CDR3 consists of 15 residues. Germline CDR1 is LGHDT and CDR2 is YNNKEL (reference sequence). The CDR3 region is CASSHRSLTSYEQYF. CDR3 bases: TGTGCCAGCAGCCACCGAAGCCTGACTAGCTACGAGCAGTACTTC.

This clonotype has at least ten counts. The CDR3: CASSPPQLMPPYEQYF. In DNA form, the CDR3 reads TGTGCCAGCAGTCCCCCCCAGCTCATGCCACCCTACGAGCAGTACTTC. J is TRBJ2-7 and V is TRBV2, with D unresolved. The germline CDR1 and CDR2 sequences are SNHLY and FYNNEI. The CDR3 extends over 16 amino acids. V dropped 5 bases and J dropped 2 bases, with 19 bases sitting between them. The variable domain in full, with the rest retrieved from reference TRBV2 and TRBJ2-7, is EPEVTQTPSHQVTQMGQEVILRCVPISNHLYFYWYRQILGQKVEFLVSFYNNEISEKSEIFDDQFSVERPDGSNFTLKIRSTKLEDSAMYFCASSPPQLMPPYEQYFGPGTRLTVT.

This clonotype was detected once. This chain connects TRBV5-1 to TRBJ1-3, with TRBD1 matching over 7 bases. CDR1 SGHRS and CDR2 YFSETQ come from the germline V gene. The V gene end was trimmed by 0 bases and the J gene end by 2 bases; junction bases not matched to a gene: 5. This CDR3 has 16 residues. The CDR3 DNA sequence: TGCGCCAGCAGCTTGGCCCTTACAGGGGCTGGAAACACCATATATTTT. As protein: CASSLALTGAGNTIYF.

This clonotype was seen a handful of times. The J gene is TRBJ2-7, the V gene TRBV4-1; 7 bases are a match to TRBD2. V lost 0 bases to trimming and J lost 2 bases; unmatched junction nucleotides: 10. Per germline, CDR1 MGHRA and CDR2 YSYEKL. The CDR3 spans 17 residues. The CDR3 coding sequence is TGCGCCAGCAGCCAAGAGTCAGAGGCGGGAGCGCCCTACGAGCAGTACTTC. Amino acids: CASSQESEAGAPYEQYF.